This TCR beta chain was observed in a study of T-cell memory formation after mild COVID-19. With regard to this clonotype: The antigen remains unidentified.

Looked up from germline, CDR1 is MGHRA and CDR2 is YSYEKL. V lost 3 bases and J 0 bases, leaving 13 bases between the germline ends. The CDR3 runs to 16 residues. TCRdb re-derived calls from the 5' RACE reads in MiXCR, one entry per CDR3 protein. The repertoire holds around 410,000 distinct CDR3 sequences, with about 22% as singletons. Study observations and caveats: Cross-reactive memory apparently joined, as some responding clones appeared in pre-infection memory.

This TCR was sampled from an adult woman who had mild COVID-19 (a few samples of this study predate the infection). Cell type and time point are not known. V usage is TRBV4-1 and J usage is TRBJ2-3; D possibly matches TRBD1 or TRBD2 (5 bases each). The material sequenced was PBMCs or a T cell subset sorted from them (not recorded which). CDR3 loop: CASSHGDGSSTDTQYF. The CDR3 DNA reads TGCGCCAGCAGCCATGGGGACGGATCTAGCACAGATACGCAGTATTTT.